This TCR beta chain stems from a study of cytomegalovirus exposure and HLA in healthy donors. Regarding the study as a whole: The sole available immune exposure information was CMV serostatus.

The germline CDR1 and CDR2 sequences are SGHDN and FVKESK. The CDR3 region is 15 residues in length, termini included. The PCR was carried out with 60 Vbeta primers and 13 Jbeta primers. Assay: immunoSEQ multiplex PCR; the TCRdb copy retains only in-frame clones and omits some. Of 170,000 or so clones detected, roughly 80% appear once; the ten largest clones hold about 7%. Remarks on this clone: Its antigen is not known. No DNA is shown, since the ends of the CDR3 on it are uncertain; the CDR3 is the one TCRdb lists.

This TCR came from a man aged 25-40 years in good health and CMV-seropositive. The sequenced sample was PBMCs. The chain joins TRBV14 to TRBJ2-1; the table's D call of TRBD2 was not tested on the DNA. The CDR3 here is CASSQISGGVFWQFF.